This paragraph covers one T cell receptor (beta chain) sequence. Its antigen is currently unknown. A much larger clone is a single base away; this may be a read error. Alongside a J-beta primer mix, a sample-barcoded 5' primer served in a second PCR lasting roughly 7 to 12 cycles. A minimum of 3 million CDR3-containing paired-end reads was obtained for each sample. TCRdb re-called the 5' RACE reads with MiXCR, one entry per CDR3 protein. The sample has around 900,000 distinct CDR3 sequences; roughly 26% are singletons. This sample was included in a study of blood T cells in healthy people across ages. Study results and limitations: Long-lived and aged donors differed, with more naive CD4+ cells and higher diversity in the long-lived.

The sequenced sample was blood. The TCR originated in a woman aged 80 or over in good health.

The CDR3 region is CAGSLGSDLTEAFF. CDR3 sequence (DNA): TGTGCCGGCAGCTTAGGGTCGGACCTCACTGAAGCTTTCTTT. The chain employs TRBV7-9 and TRBJ1-1, with D hard to call. This CDR3 region has 14 residues. Looked up from germline, CDR1 is SEHNR and CDR2 is FQNEAQ (reference sequence).